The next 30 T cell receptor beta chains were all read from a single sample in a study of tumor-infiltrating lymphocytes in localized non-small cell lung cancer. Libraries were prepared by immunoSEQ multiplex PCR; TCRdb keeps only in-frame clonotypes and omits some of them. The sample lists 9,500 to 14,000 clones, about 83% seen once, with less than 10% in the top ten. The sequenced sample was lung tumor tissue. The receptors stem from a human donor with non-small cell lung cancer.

CDR3 protein: CASSSGEQGTYEQYF. CDR3 DNA sequence: TGTGCCAGTAGTTCGGGGGAGCAGGGCACCTACGAGCAGTACTTC. The chain links TRBV19 to TRBJ2-7; D might be TRBD2 (6 bases). The CDR3 has 15 amino acids. The germline CDR1 and CDR2 sequences are LNHDA and SQIVND (reference sequence). V was trimmed by 5 bases and J by 2 bases, leaving 16 bases between them.

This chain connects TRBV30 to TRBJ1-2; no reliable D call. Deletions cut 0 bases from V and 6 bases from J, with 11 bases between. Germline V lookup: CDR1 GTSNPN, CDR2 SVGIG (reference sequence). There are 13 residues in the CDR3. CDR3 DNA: TGTGCCTGGAGTGTGGGAGTATTGCATGGCTACACCTTC. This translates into CAWSVGVLHGYTF.

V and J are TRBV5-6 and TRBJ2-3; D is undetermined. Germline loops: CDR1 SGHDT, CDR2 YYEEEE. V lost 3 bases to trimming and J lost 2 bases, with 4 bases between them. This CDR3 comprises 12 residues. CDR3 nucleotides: TGTGCCAGCAGCTACAACACAGATACGCAGTATTTT. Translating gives CASSYNTDTQYF.

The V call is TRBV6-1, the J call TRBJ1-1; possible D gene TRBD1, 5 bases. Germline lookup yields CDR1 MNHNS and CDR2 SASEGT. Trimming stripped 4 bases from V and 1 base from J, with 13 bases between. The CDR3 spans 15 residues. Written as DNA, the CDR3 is TGTGCCAGCAGTGTATTAGGGGCAGGGAACACTGAAGCTTTCTTT. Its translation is CASSVLGAGNTEAFF.

The CDR3, as DNA: TGTGCCAGCAGCTACCAGGGAGCCCTAGCCAAAAACATTCAGTACTTC. Its protein is CASSYQGALAKNIQYF. The rearrangement links TRBV11-2 to TRBJ2-4; D may be TRBD1 or TRBD2 (5 bases each). Germline V lookup: CDR1 SGHAT, CDR2 FQNNGV. V was clipped by 4 bases and J by 0 bases, with 13 bases between them. The CDR3 spans 16 residues. The full variable domain, with the rest looked up from reference TRBV11-2 and TRBJ2-4, is EAGVAQSPRYKIIEKRQSVAFWCNPISGHATLYWYQQILGQGPKLLIQFQNNGVVDDSQLPKDRFSAERLKGVDSTLKIQPAKLEDSAVYLCASSYQGALAKNIQYFGAGTRLSVL.

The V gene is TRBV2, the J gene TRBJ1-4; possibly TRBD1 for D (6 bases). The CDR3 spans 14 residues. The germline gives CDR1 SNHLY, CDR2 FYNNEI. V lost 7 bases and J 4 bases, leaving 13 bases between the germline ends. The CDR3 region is CASTPTGVNEKLFF. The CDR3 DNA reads TGTGCCAGCACCCCGACAGGCGTTAATGAAAAACTGTTTTTT.

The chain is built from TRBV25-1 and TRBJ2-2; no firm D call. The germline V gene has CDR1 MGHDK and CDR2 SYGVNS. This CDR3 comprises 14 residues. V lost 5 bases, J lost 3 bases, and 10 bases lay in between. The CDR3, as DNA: TGTGCCAGCAGTCGACCCGACCACACCGGGGAGCTGTTTTTT. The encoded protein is CASSRPDHTGELFF.

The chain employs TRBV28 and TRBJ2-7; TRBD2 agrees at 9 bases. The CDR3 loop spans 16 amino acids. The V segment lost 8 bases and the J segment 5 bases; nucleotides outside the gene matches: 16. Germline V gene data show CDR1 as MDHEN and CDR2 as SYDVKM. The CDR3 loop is CASHPIDRTSDNEQYF. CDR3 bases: TGTGCCAGCCACCCAATCGACCGGACTAGCGACAACGAGCAGTACTTC.

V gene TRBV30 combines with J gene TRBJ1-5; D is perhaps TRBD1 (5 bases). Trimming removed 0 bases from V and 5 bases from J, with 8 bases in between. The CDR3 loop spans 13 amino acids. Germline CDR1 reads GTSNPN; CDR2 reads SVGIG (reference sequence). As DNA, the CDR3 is TGTGCCTGGAGTGTGGGGGAGGATCAGCCCCAGCATTTT. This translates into CAWSVGEDQPQHF. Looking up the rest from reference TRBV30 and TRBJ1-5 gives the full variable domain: SQTIHQWPATLVQPVGSPLSLECTVEGTSNPNLYWYRQAAGRGLQLLFYSVGIGQISSEVPQNLSASRPQDRQFILSSKKLLLSDSGFYLCAWSVGEDQPQHFGDGTRLSIL.

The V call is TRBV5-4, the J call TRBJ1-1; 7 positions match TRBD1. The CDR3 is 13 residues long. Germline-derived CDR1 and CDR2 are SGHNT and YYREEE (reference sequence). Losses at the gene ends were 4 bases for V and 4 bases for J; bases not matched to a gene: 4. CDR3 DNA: TGTGCCAGCAGCCTTCCAGGGGGCACTGAAGCTTTCTTT. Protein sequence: CASSLPGGTEAFF.

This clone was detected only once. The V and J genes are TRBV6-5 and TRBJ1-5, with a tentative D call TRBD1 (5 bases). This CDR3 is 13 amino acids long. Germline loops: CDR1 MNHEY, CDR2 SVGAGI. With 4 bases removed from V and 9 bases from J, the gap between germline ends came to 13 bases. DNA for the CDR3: TGTGCCAGCAGTTTCCGCGGGGGGGGGCCCCAGCATTTT. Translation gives CASSFRGGGPQHF.

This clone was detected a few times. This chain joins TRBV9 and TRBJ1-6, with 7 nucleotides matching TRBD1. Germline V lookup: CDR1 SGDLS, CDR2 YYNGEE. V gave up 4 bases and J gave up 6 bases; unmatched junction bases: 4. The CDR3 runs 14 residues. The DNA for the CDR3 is TGTGCCAGCAGCCCCGGGACAGTTAATTCACCCCTCCACTTT. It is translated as CASSPGTVNSPLHF.

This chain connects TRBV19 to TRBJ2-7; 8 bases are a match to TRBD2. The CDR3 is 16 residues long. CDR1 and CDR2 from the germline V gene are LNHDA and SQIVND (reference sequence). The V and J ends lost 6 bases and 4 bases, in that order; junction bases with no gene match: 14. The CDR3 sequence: CASSELAAGPMYEQYF. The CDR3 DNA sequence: TGTGCCAGTAGCGAACTAGCGGCGGGCCCTATGTACGAGCAGTACTTC.

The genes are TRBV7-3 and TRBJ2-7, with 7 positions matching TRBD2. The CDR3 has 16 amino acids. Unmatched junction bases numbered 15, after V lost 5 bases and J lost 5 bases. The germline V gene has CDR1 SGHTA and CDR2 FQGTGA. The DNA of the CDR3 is TGTGCCAGCAGCCCGGGCCCGGGGAGGGCCCCTAACGAGCAGTACTTC. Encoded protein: CASSPGPGRAPNEQYF.

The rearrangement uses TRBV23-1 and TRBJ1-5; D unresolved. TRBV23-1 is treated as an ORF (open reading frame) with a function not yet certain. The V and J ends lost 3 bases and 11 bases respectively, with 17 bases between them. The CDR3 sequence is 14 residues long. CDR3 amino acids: CASSHPESGLAQHF. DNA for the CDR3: TGCGCCAGCAGTCACCCGGAGAGTGGGTTAGCCCAGCATTTT.

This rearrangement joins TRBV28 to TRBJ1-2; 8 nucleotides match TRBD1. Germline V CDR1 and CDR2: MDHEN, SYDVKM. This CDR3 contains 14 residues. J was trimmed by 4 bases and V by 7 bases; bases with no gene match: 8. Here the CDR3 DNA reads TGTGCCAGCAATGACAGGGGTCGGGTCTATGGCTACACCTTC. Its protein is CASNDRGRVYGYTF.

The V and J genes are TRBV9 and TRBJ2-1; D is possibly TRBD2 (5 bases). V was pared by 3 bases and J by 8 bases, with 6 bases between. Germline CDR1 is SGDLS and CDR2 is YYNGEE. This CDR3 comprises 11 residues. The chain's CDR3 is CASSGSDEQFF. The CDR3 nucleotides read TGTGCCAGCAGCGGTAGCGATGAGCAGTTCTTC.

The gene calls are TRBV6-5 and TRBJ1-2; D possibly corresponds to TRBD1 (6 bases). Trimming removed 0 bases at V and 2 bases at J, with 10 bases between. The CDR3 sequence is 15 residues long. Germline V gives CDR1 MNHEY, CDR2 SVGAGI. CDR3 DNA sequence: TGTGCCAGCAGTTACTCGCCAGGGGCAAACTATGGCTACACCTTC. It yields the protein CASSYSPGANYGYTF.

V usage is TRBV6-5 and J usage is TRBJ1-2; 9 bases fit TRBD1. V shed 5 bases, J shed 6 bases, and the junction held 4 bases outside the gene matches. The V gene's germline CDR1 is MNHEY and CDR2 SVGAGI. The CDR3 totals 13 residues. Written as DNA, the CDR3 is TGTGCCAGCAGTACTGGGACAGGGAATGGCTACACCTTC. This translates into CASSTGTGNGYTF.

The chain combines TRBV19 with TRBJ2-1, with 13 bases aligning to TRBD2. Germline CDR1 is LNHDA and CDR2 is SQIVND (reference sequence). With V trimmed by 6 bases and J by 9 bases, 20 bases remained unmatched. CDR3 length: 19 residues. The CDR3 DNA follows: TGTGCCAGTAGCACCATTCGTTGGCACACTAGCGGGAGGGCAGCTGAGCAGTTCTTC. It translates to CASSTIRWHTSGRAAEQFF.

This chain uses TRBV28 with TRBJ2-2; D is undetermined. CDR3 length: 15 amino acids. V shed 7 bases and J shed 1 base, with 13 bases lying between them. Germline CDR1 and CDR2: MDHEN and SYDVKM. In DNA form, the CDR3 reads TGTGCCAGCAATCAGCTAGTTGGGAACACCGGGGAGCTGTTTTTT. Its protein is CASNQLVGNTGELFF. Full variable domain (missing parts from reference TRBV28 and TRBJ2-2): DVKVTQSSRYLVKRTGEKVFLECVQDMDHENMFWYRQDPGLGLRLIYFSYDVKMKEKGDIPEGYSVSREKKERFSLILESASTNQTSMYLCASNQLVGNTGELFFGEGSRLTVL.

CDR3 DNA: TGTGCCAGCAGCTTAGCTCTAGGGAGCGGTCAGCCCCAGCATTTT. Amino acids: CASSLALGSGQPQHF. V and J are TRBV7-6 and TRBJ1-5, with D unclear. Germline-derived CDR1 and CDR2 are SGHVS and FNYEAQ. This CDR3 is 15 amino acids long. The V end was cut by 0 bases, the J end by 6 bases, with 12 bases between. Filled out from reference TRBV7-6 and TRBJ1-5, the complete variable domain reads GAGVSQSPRYKVTKRGQDVALRCDPISGHVSLYWYRQALGQGPEFLTYFNYEAQQDKSGLPNDRFSAERPEGSISTLTIQRTEQRDSAMYRCASSLALGSGQPQHFGDGTRLSIL.

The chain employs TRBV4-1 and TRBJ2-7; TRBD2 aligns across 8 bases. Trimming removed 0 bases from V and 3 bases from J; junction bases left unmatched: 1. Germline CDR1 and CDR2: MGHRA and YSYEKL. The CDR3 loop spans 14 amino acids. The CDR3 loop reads CASSQDRGGYEQYF. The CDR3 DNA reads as TGCGCCAGCAGCCAAGATCGGGGGGGCTACGAGCAGTACTTC.

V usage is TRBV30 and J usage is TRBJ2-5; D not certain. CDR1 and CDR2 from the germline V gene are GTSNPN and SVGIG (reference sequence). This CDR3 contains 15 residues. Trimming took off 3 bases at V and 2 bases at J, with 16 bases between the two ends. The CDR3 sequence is CAWSPSSVGQETQYF. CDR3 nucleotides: TGTGCCTGGAGCCCATCCAGCGTGGGACAAGAGACCCAGTACTTC.

The CDR3 spells CASALDRGSYEQYF. As DNA, the CDR3 is TGTGCTAGTGCCCTTGACAGGGGGTCCTACGAGCAGTACTTC. The chain recombines TRBV12-5 with TRBJ2-7; 9 nucleotides agree with TRBD1. The J segment lost 1 base and the V segment lost 7 bases, leaving 5 bases of the junction unmatched. The CDR3 has 14 residues. Germline CDR1 is LGHNT and CDR2 is FRNRAP.

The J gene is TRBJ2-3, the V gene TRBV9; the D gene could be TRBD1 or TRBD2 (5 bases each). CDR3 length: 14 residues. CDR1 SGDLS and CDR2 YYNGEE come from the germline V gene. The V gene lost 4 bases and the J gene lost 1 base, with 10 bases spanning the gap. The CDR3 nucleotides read TGTGCCAGCAGCTACTGGGACCGCACAGATACGCAGTATTTT. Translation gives CASSYWDRTDTQYF.

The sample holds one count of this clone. In DNA, the CDR3 is TGTGCCAGCAGTCAGCCCGACAGGGTTAGACATGGCTACACCTTC. It is translated as CASSQPDRVRHGYTF. The V gene is TRBV7-8, the J gene TRBJ1-2; TRBD1 matches 7 bases. V trimming: 6 bases; J trimming: 6 bases; junction bases outside the gene matches: 13. Germline assignment: CDR1 SGHVS and CDR2 FQNEAQ. There are 15 residues in the CDR3. The whole variable domain, filled in from reference TRBV7-8 and TRBJ1-2, reads GAGVSQSPRYKVAKRGQDVALRCDPISGHVSLFWYQQALGQGPEFLTYFQNEAQLDKSGLPSDRFFAERPEGSVSTLKIQRTQQEDSAVYLCASSQPDRVRHGYTFGSGTRLTVV.

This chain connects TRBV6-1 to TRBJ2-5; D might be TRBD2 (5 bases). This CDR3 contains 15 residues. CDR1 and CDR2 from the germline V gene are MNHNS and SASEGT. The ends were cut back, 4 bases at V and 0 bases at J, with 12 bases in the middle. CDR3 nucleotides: TGTGCCAGCAGTGTCCGCGGGTCGTACCAAGAGACCCAGTACTTC. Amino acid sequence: CASSVRGSYQETQYF.

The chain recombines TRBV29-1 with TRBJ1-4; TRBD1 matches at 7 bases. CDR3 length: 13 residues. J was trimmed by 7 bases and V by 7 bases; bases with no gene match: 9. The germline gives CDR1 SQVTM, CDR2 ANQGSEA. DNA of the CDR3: TGCAGCGGGAAGGGGGCGTTGGGTGAAAAACTGTTTTTT. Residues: CSGKGALGEKLFF.

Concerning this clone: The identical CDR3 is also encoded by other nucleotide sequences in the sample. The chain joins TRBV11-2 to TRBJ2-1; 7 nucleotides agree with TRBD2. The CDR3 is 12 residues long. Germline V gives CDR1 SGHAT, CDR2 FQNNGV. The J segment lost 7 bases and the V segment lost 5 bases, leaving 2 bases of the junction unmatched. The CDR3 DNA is TGTGCCAGCAGCAGGACTAGAAATGAGCAGTTCTTC. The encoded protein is CASSRTRNEQFF.